The subject of this entry is one T cell receptor (beta chain). The antigen remains unidentified. TCRdb called the 5' RACE reads again in MiXCR, with one record for every CDR3 protein. The sample lists 250,000 to 300,000 distinct CDR3 sequences, under 20% occurring once. These data belong to a study of T-cell memory formation after mild COVID-19. Study-wide background: TCR clusters were mostly donor specific. Study observations and caveats: Contracting CD8+ clones were enriched in EMRA, CD4+ mainly in CM and EM.

Per the germline V gene, CDR1 is DFQATT and CDR2 is SNEGSKA (reference sequence). V lost 5 bases, J lost 3 bases, and 16 bases lay in between. This CDR3 comprises 14 residues. The TCR originated in a young man who had mild COVID-19 (a few samples of this study predate the infection). Cell type and time point are not known. J is TRBJ1-2 and V is TRBV20-1; D call uncertain. Material: PBMCs or a T cell subset sorted from them (not recorded which). The DNA of the CDR3 is TGCAGTGCTGGCAGACAAGGCTCGGACTATGGCTACACCTTC. Translated: CSAGRQGSDYGYTF.